A selection of T cell receptor beta chains follows, all from one sample in a study of blood T cell repertoires in COVID-19. Produced via immunoSEQ multiplex PCR; TCRdb's table is partial and in-frame only. Of approximately 260,000 clones in the sample, just over 90% were seen once. Specimen: PBMCs or T cells enriched from blood (not recorded which). The receptor source for this set is a young woman who had recovered from COVID-19. CDR3s include the opening cysteine and the closing phenylalanine or tryptophan. The D gene is left open where the match is weak. Clone size is shown for a subset of rows, as once, few, many or a class of expanded clone.

clone_size	j_call	v_call	d_call	cdr3_aa	cdr3_nt
.	TRBJ1-1	TRBV5-8	.	CASTRQRTEAFF	TGTGCCAGCACGAGGCAGCGCACGGAAGCTTTCTTT
.	TRBJ1-2	TRBV9	.	CASSAQGYDGYTF	TGTGCCAGCAGCGCCCAGGGGTACGATGGCTACACCTTC
.	TRBJ2-1	TRBV9	.	CASSVTTNYNEQFF	TGTGCCAGCAGCGTAACTACTAACTACAATGAGCAGTTCTTC
.	TRBJ2-3	TRBV5-1	.	CASKSPGTDTQYF	TGCGCCAGCAAGAGTCCTGGCACAGATACGCAGTATTTT
.	TRBJ1-1	TRBV5-5	.	CASSPLAKNTEAFF	TGTGCCAGCAGCCCCCTAGCGAAGAACACTGAAGCTTTCTTT
.	TRBJ1-2	TRBV5-4	TRBD1	CASSPPGQGPYGYTF	TGTGCCAGCAGCCCGCCGGGACAGGGTCCCTATGGCTACACCTTC
.	TRBJ1-2	TRBV3-1/TRBV3-2	.	CASSSERGYTF	TGTGCCAGCAGCTCTGAGAGGGGGTACACCTTC
once	TRBJ1-5	TRBV19	.	CASSIMGRDQPQHF	TGTGCCAGTAGTATAATGGGGCGCGATCAGCCCCAGCATTTT
.	TRBJ2-1	TRBV9	TRBD2	CASSVGGRSYNEQFF	TGTGCCAGCAGCGTAGGCGGGAGGTCCTACAATGAGCAGTTCTTC
.	TRBJ1-6	TRBV19	.	CASSPGPRNSPLHF	TGTGCCAGTAGCCCAGGGCCTCGGAATTCACCCCTCCACTTT
.	TRBJ2-1	TRBV24-1	TRBD2	CATSGAPFAGAYNEQFF	TGTGCCACCAGTGGGGCCCCCTTTGCGGGGGCCTACAATGAGCAGTTCTTC
.	TRBJ1-2	TRBV3-1/TRBV3-2	.	CASTLSRGGGYTF	TGTGCCAGCACCTTATCGAGGGGGGGTGGCTACACCTTC
.	TRBJ1-4	TRBV7-9	.	CASSSQTTNEKLFF	TGTGCCAGCAGCTCCCAGACAACTAATGAAAAACTGTTTTTT
.	TRBJ2-1	TRBV28	TRBD2	CASSPAALAVDNEQFF	TGTGCCAGCAGTCCGGCGGCACTAGCGGTCGACAATGAGCAGTTCTTC
.	TRBJ1-2	TRBV6-5	.	CASSMTGTRGYTF	TGTGCCAGCAGTATGACAGGAACAAGGGGCTACACCTTC
.	TRBJ1-2	TRBV6-5	.	CASSHRTSGYTF	TGTGCCAGCAGTCACAGGACGTCTGGCTACACCTTC
.	TRBJ2-3	TRBV24-1	.	CATSDGGADTQYF	TGTGCCACCAGTGACGGGGGAGCAGATACGCAGTATTTT
.	TRBJ2-7	TRBV3-1/TRBV3-2	TRBD2	CASSQEFGLAGGPREQYF	TGTGCCAGCAGCCAAGAGTTCGGACTAGCGGGAGGGCCGCGGGAGCAGTACTTC
.	TRBJ1-1	TRBV4-3	.	CASSQSQGGDTEAFF	TGCGCCAGCAGCCAATCACAGGGAGGGGACACTGAAGCTTTCTTT
.	TRBJ2-2	TRBV4-2	.	CASSHGQNTGELFF	TGTGCCAGCAGCCACGGACAGAACACCGGGGAGCTGTTTTTT
once	TRBJ1-6	TRBV14	.	CASREGGNSYNSPLHF	TGTGCCAGCAGGGAGGGAGGGAACTCCTATAATTCACCCCTCCACTTT
.	TRBJ2-7	TRBV27	TRBD2	CASSSVGVSGRMNEQYF	TGTGCCAGCAGTTCTGTCGGGGTTAGCGGGAGAATGAACGAGCAGTACTTC
once	TRBJ1-4	TRBV4-2	.	CASSQNRPVEKLFF	TGTGCCAGCAGCCAAAATAGGCCGGTGGAGAAACTGTTTTTT
.	TRBJ2-3	TRBV14	.	CASRQMTVGTQYF	TGTGCCAGCAGACAGATGACCGTGGGTACGCAGTATTTT
.	TRBJ2-7	TRBV5-8	.	CASSLLRVYEQYF	TGTGCCAGCAGCTTGCTTCGGGTCTACGAGCAGTACTTC
.	TRBJ2-7	TRBV5-1	.	CASSYQQGGEQYF	TGCGCCAGCAGCTATCAACAGGGTGGAGAGCAGTACTTC
.	TRBJ2-7	TRBV6-5	.	CASSNREYEQYF	TGTGCCAGCAGTAATAGAGAGTACGAGCAGTACTTC
.	TRBJ2-3	TRBV4-1	.	CASSQGTPRDTQYF	TGCGCCAGCAGCCAAGGGACTCCACGGGATACGCAGTATTTT
.	TRBJ2-7	TRBV7-9	TRBD2	CASSSLTSGSYEQYF	TGTGCCAGCAGCTCCTTGACTAGCGGGAGTTACGAGCAGTACTTC
.	TRBJ2-3	TRBV5-6	.	CASSFLTGTDTQYF	TGTGCCAGCAGCTTTTTGACAGGAACAGATACGCAGTATTTT
.	TRBJ2-1	TRBV7-2	.	CASSLGPGLYNEQFF	TGTGCCAGCAGCTTAGGGCCAGGGTTATACAATGAGCAGTTCTTC
.	TRBJ2-1	TRBV2	.	CASSEAGAQFF	TGTGCCAGCAGTGAAGCGGGGGCGCAGTTCTTC
.	TRBJ1-2	TRBV3-1/TRBV3-2	TRBD1	CASSQEGGAGGTGYTF	TGTGCCAGCAGCCAAGAAGGAGGGGCAGGGGGTACGGGCTACACCTTC
.	TRBJ2-5	TRBV11-2	TRBD1	CASSLGLQGARETQYF	TGTGCCAGCAGCTTAGGTTTACAGGGGGCCAGAGAGACCCAGTACTTC
.	TRBJ2-2	TRBV3-1/TRBV3-2	TRBD2	CASGGLADTGELFF	TGTGCCAGCGGGGGACTAGCGGACACCGGGGAGCTGTTTTTT
.	TRBJ1-6	TRBV6-5	.	CASSQGLNSPLHF	TGTGCCAGCAGTCAGGGCTTGAATTCACCCCTCCACTTT
.	TRBJ2-5	TRBV7-2	.	CASSLGSLGAGETQYF	TGTGCCAGCAGCTTAGGGAGTCTGGGGGCTGGAGAGACCCAGTACTTC
.	TRBJ1-5	TRBV2	.	CASSASRYSNQPQHF	TGTGCCAGCAGCGCTAGCAGATATAGCAATCAGCCCCAGCATTTT
.	TRBJ1-2	TRBV5-5	TRBD1	CASSSRTETGPIYGYTF	TGTGCCAGCAGCTCCCGCACCGAGACAGGGCCAATCTATGGCTACACCTTC
.	TRBJ2-7	TRBV4-3	.	CASSRGGTGGGYEQYF	TGCGCCAGCAGCCGCGGAGGGACAGGCGGGGGCTACGAGCAGTACTTC
.	TRBJ1-2	TRBV9	TRBD1	CASSVGGTGIYGYTF	TGTGCCAGCAGCGTGGGGGGGACAGGGATCTATGGCTACACCTTC
.	TRBJ1-5	TRBV28	.	CASRPPSTAVNQPQHF	TGTGCCAGCAGACCGCCCTCGACAGCCGTTAATCAGCCCCAGCATTTT
.	TRBJ1-3	TRBV5-4	.	CASSWRETGNTIYF	TGTGCCAGCAGCTGGAGAGAAACTGGAAACACCATATATTTT
.	TRBJ2-7	TRBV7-6	TRBD1	CASSLGQGISATYEQYF	TGTGCCAGCAGCCTCGGACAGGGCATCTCGGCGACCTACGAGCAGTACTTC
.	TRBJ1-5	TRBV6-5	.	CASSYAGGRNQPQHF	TGTGCCAGCAGTTATGCTGGCGGCAGAAATCAGCCCCAGCATTTT
.	TRBJ2-3	TRBV13	TRBD1	CASSSLGQGVGTQYF	TGTGCCAGCAGCTCCTTGGGACAGGGGGTCGGTACGCAGTATTTT
.	TRBJ1-6	TRBV18	TRBD1	CASQKTGTGNSPLHF	TGTGCCAGCCAGAAGACCGGGACAGGGAATTCACCCCTCCACTTT
.	TRBJ1-2	TRBV27	TRBD1	CASRARGTGLLFNYGYTF	TGTGCCAGCAGAGCCCGCGGGACAGGGTTACTTTTTAACTATGGCTACACCTTC
.	TRBJ2-2	TRBV19	.	CASSIVTPAGSTGELFF	TGTGCCAGTAGTATTGTAACCCCGGCGGGGAGCACCGGGGAGCTGTTTTTT
.	TRBJ1-1	TRBV30	.	CAWSVWGGPPF	TGTGCCTGGAGTGTATGGGGGGGGCCTCCGTTT
.	TRBJ2-7	TRBV10-1	TRBD1	CASSDPGTGLYEQYF	TGCGCCAGCAGTGATCCCGGGACAGGGTTGTACGAGCAGTACTTC
.	TRBJ2-1	TRBV5-4	TRBD1	CASSFRDRPNEQFF	TGTGCCAGCAGCTTCCGGGACAGGCCCAATGAGCAGTTCTTC